This T cell receptor (beta chain) was profiled in a study of T cell responses to AZD1222 COVID-19 vaccine. TCRdb keeps only in-frame clones here, not all; method: immunoSEQ multiplex PCR. Of about 79,000 clones listed, 65% to 85% were seen once; the top ten hold less than 25%. The CDR3 covers 14 residues. The junction had 4 bases not matched to a gene; V was cut back by 4 bases and J by 2 bases. The germline CDR1 and CDR2 sequences are MNHNY and SVGAGI (reference sequence). Sequenced material: peripheral blood, taken on day 0 of AZD1222 vaccination. The rearrangement links TRBV6-6 to TRBJ2-7; 8 nucleotides align to TRBD1. This receptor was obtained from an adult in good health. The CDR3 coding sequence is TGTGCCAGCAGTTTACAGGGGGAGGCCTACGAGCAGTACTTC. Its translation: CASSLQGEAYEQYF.